What follows is one T cell receptor (beta chain) and its context. Germline V CDR1 and CDR2: MNHEY, SVGAGI. The CDR3 contains 11 residues. With 10 bases removed from V and 4 bases from J, the gap between germline ends came to 10 bases. This specimen belongs to a study of blood T cell repertoires in COVID-19. Assay: immunoSEQ multiplex PCR; the TCRdb copy retains only in-frame clones and omits some. Of fewer than 140,000 clones in the sample, 71% were seen once. The chain has TRBV6-5 and TRBJ1-2; D unresolved. The receptor was derived from a human donor with acute or convalescent COVID-19. The donor label of this sample is uncertain. Sequenced material: peripheral blood. The CDR3 coding sequence is TGTGCCACCTCGGGGATCTATGGCTACACCTTC. It yields the protein CATSGIYGYTF.